The T cell receptor beta chain described here comes from a study of blood T cell repertoires in COVID-19. Original data processing: Cell counts per sample came from amplifying reference gene primers. The data were produced by immunoSEQ multiplex PCR, yet TCRdb's version contains in-frame clones alone and is incomplete. That table furnishes V, J and clone size, whereas the DNA furnished D and trimming. The sample holds roughly 330,000 clones, approximately 87% seen once. The CDR3 totals 12 residues. Trimming at V came to 4 bases and at J to 7 bases, leaving 2 bases not matched to a gene. Per germline, CDR1 SGHRS and CDR2 YFSETQ. This clone came up once. Donors in Cohort 3 who had recovered were those with two negative PCRs, healthcare professional clearance, or resolution of their symptoms.

The sequence derives from a young woman who had recovered from COVID-19. The rearrangement uses TRBV5-1 and TRBJ1-2; TRBD1 matches at 9 bases. Sequenced material: PBMCs or T cells enriched from blood (not recorded which). CDR3 region: CASSEGQGGYTF. In DNA form, the CDR3 reads TGCGCCAGCAGCGAGGGACAGGGTGGCTACACCTTC. Complete variable domain (other parts from reference TRBV5-1 and TRBJ1-2): KAGVTQTPRYLIKTRGQQVTLSCSPISGHRSVSWYQQTPGQGLQFLFEYFSETQRNKGNFPGRFSGRQFSNSRSEMNVSTLELGDSALYLCASSEGQGGYTFGSGTRLTVV.